These T cell receptor beta chains were read from a single sample in a study of blood T cell repertoires in COVID-19. Data came from immunoSEQ multiplex PCR; TCRdb stores just in-frame clones and leaves some out. The sample records 200,000 to 250,000 clones, under 90% being singletons. Source material: peripheral blood. The source is a woman at least 80 years old with acute or convalescent COVID-19. Both conserved end residues are part of each CDR3. Fields, in order: CDR3 protein, CDR3 DNA, clone size, CDR3 length, V gene, D gene, J gene. D genes are given only for firm matches. For some rows the clone size is stated as once, few or many, or as a class when expanded; others skip it.

CDR3: CASSLGSEQYF
DNA: TGTGCCAGCAGCTTAGGCAGCGAGCAGTACTTC
size: once
length: 11
V: TRBV11-1
D: NA
J: TRBJ2-7

CDR3: CASSIPWTGGSNTGELFF
DNA: TGTGCCAGTAGTATTCCTTGGACAGGGGGGTCGAACACCGGGGAGCTGTTTTTT
size: NA
length: 18
V: TRBV19
D: TRBD1
J: TRBJ2-2

CDR3: CASNYRGVGYNEQFF
DNA: TGTGCCAGCAATTACCGGGGGGTGGGCTACAATGAGCAGTTCTTC
size: NA
length: 15
V: TRBV3-1/TRBV3-2
D: TRBD2
J: TRBJ2-1

CDR3: CASSPLGLRQTYNEQFF
DNA: TGTGCCAGCTCACCTCTTGGACTAAGACAGACCTACAATGAGCAGTTCTTC
size: NA
length: 17
V: TRBV18
D: NA
J: TRBJ2-1

CDR3: CSGTSGGAGFVTQYF
DNA: TGCAGCGGGACTAGCGGGGGGGCCGGATTTGTGACCCAGTACTTC
size: NA
length: 15
V: TRBV29-1
D: TRBD2
J: TRBJ2-5

CDR3: CASSLQGAEETQYF
DNA: TGTGCCAGCAGCTTGCAAGGGGCTGAAGAGACCCAGTACTTC
size: NA
length: 14
V: TRBV5-6
D: NA
J: TRBJ2-5

CDR3: CASSLFLGGSYTF
DNA: TGTGCCAGCTCGCTGTTCTTGGGGGGAAGCTACACCTTC
size: NA
length: 13
V: TRBV3-1/TRBV3-2
D: NA
J: TRBJ1-2

CDR3: CASSVAGGGYEQYF
DNA: TGTGCCAGCAGCGTAGCGGGGGGAGGTTACGAGCAGTACTTC
size: NA
length: 14
V: TRBV5-5
D: TRBD2
J: TRBJ2-7

CDR3: CAISGGPFYGYTF
DNA: TGTGCCATCAGCGGGGGACCCTTCTATGGCTACACCTTC
size: NA
length: 13
V: TRBV10-3
D: NA
J: TRBJ1-2

CDR3: CASSFRDRGTEAFF
DNA: TGTGCCAGCAGCTTCCGGGACAGGGGGACTGAAGCTTTCTTT
size: NA
length: 14
V: TRBV2
D: TRBD1
J: TRBJ1-1

CDR3: CASYISGANVLTF
DNA: TGTGCCAGCTACATCTCTGGGGCCAACGTCCTGACTTTC
size: NA
length: 13
V: TRBV2
D: NA
J: TRBJ2-6

CDR3: CASSSNTGELFF
DNA: TGTGCCAGCAGTTCTAACACCGGGGAGCTGTTTTTT
size: NA
length: 12
V: TRBV6-5
D: NA
J: TRBJ2-2

CDR3: CASSALQGSSNQPQHF
DNA: TGTGCCAGTAGTGCCCTACAGGGGTCTAGCAATCAGCCCCAGCATTTT
size: few
length: 16
V: TRBV19
D: TRBD1
J: TRBJ1-5

CDR3: CASRTSGGPVGYEQYF
DNA: TGTGCCAGCCGGACTAGCGGGGGCCCCGTTGGGTACGAGCAGTACTTC
size: NA
length: 16
V: TRBV19
D: TRBD2
J: TRBJ2-7

CDR3: CASSLEGDRDTEAFF
DNA: TGCGCCAGCAGCTTGGAAGGAGACCGGGACACTGAAGCTTTCTTT
size: NA
length: 15
V: TRBV5-1
D: NA
J: TRBJ1-1

CDR3: CASTTSQGAYGYTF
DNA: TGTGCCAGCACCACCTCCCAGGGGGCCTATGGCTACACCTTC
size: NA
length: 14
V: TRBV27
D: TRBD1
J: TRBJ1-2

CDR3: CASSFGNTGELFF
DNA: TGTGCCAGTAGTTTCGGGAACACCGGGGAGCTGTTTTTT
size: NA
length: 13
V: TRBV19
D: NA
J: TRBJ2-2

CDR3: CASSLAGQGYNEQFF
DNA: TGTGCCAGCAGCTTAGCCGGACAGGGCTACAATGAGCAGTTCTTC
size: NA
length: 15
V: TRBV7-8
D: TRBD1
J: TRBJ2-1

CDR3: CASSYSGQFNQPQHF
DNA: TGTGCCAGCAGTTACTCTGGACAGTTTAATCAGCCCCAGCATTTT
size: NA
length: 15
V: TRBV6-2/TRBV6-3
D: NA
J: TRBJ1-5

CDR3: CASSPGPQGGGDQPQHF
DNA: TGCGCCAGCAGCCCCGGGCCACAGGGGGGAGGGGATCAGCCCCAGCATTTT
size: NA
length: 17
V: TRBV5-1
D: TRBD1
J: TRBJ1-5

CDR3: CASSSGGQGPYEQYF
DNA: TGTGCCAGCAGCTCCGGAGGACAGGGGCCGTACGAGCAGTACTTC
size: NA
length: 15
V: TRBV6-5
D: TRBD1
J: TRBJ2-7

CDR3: CASSRYSRGLATNEKLFF
DNA: TGCGCCAGCAGCCGGTACTCCAGGGGGCTGGCAACTAATGAAAAACTGTTTTTT
size: NA
length: 18
V: TRBV4-1
D: TRBD1
J: TRBJ1-4

CDR3: CASSPDRSYSYNSPLHF
DNA: TGTGCCAGCAGCCCCGACAGGAGTTACTCCTATAATTCACCCCTCCACTTT
size: once
length: 17
V: TRBV5-8
D: NA
J: TRBJ1-6

CDR3: CASSIQGSDTQYF
DNA: TGTGCCAGCAGCATACAGGGTTCGGATACGCAGTATTTT
size: NA
length: 13
V: TRBV7-2
D: NA
J: TRBJ2-3

CDR3: CASSWTGVPNQPQHF
DNA: TGTGCCAGTAGTTGGACAGGGGTCCCCAATCAGCCCCAGCATTTT
size: NA
length: 15
V: TRBV19
D: TRBD1
J: TRBJ1-5

CDR3: CASSPRQGTNEKLFF
DNA: TGTGCCAGCAGCCCCAGACAGGGAACTAATGAAAAACTGTTTTTT
size: many
length: 15
V: TRBV7-2
D: TRBD1
J: TRBJ1-4

CDR3: CSARPGQSEAFF
DNA: TGCAGCGCGCGTCCGGGACAGAGTGAAGCTTTCTTT
size: NA
length: 12
V: TRBV29-1
D: TRBD1
J: TRBJ1-1

CDR3: CASSPGQGFTNEKLFF
DNA: TGTGCCAGCAGCCCGGGACAGGGCTTCACTAATGAAAAACTGTTTTTT
size: NA
length: 16
V: TRBV7-9
D: TRBD1
J: TRBJ1-4

CDR3: CASSPQRSGEQFF
DNA: TGCGCCAGCAGCCCGCAGCGGTCGGGTGAGCAGTTCTTC
size: NA
length: 13
V: TRBV4-3
D: NA
J: TRBJ2-1

CDR3: CASRRAGMSGELFF
DNA: TGTGCCAGTAGGCGGGCGGGAATGTCCGGGGAGCTGTTTTTT
size: NA
length: 14
V: TRBV19
D: NA
J: TRBJ2-2

CDR3: CASSAAGGGYEQYF
DNA: TGTGCCAGTAGTGCGGCAGGGGGAGGCTACGAGCAGTACTTC
size: few
length: 14
V: TRBV19
D: NA
J: TRBJ2-7

CDR3: CAWAGSNYGYTF
DNA: TGTGCCTGGGCAGGCAGTAACTATGGCTACACCTTC
size: NA
length: 12
V: TRBV30
D: NA
J: TRBJ1-2

CDR3: CASNNGENSPLHF
DNA: TGTGCCAGCAACAACGGGGAAAATTCACCCCTCCACTTT
size: few
length: 13
V: TRBV6-4
D: NA
J: TRBJ1-6

CDR3: CASSSLPGRGVSYNSPLHF
DNA: TGTGCCAGCAGTTCCCTCCCAGGGAGGGGGGTCTCCTATAATTCACCCCTCCACTTT
size: NA
length: 19
V: TRBV28
D: NA
J: TRBJ1-6

CDR3: CASSKDRVGFGVAEAFF
DNA: TGTGCCAGCAGCAAAGACAGGGTTGGGTTTGGGGTCGCTGAAGCTTTCTTT
size: once
length: 17
V: TRBV11-2
D: TRBD1
J: TRBJ1-1

CDR3: CASSPTGGYSYEQYF
DNA: TGTGCCAGCAGCCCCACAGGGGGCTATTCCTACGAGCAGTACTTC
size: NA
length: 15
V: TRBV7-9
D: TRBD1
J: TRBJ2-7

CDR3: CASSLTGNTGELFF
DNA: TGTGCCAGCAGCTTGACAGGAAACACCGGGGAGCTGTTTTTT
size: NA
length: 14
V: TRBV5-4
D: NA
J: TRBJ2-2

CDR3: CASTFGRAGNTIYF
DNA: TGTGCCAGCACCTTCGGCAGGGCTGGAAACACCATATATTTT
size: NA
length: 14
V: TRBV7-2
D: NA
J: TRBJ1-3

CDR3: CASIPPLGRSTDTQYF
DNA: TGTGCCAGCATTCCGCCCCTGGGGCGAAGCACAGATACGCAGTATTTT
size: NA
length: 16
V: TRBV28
D: NA
J: TRBJ2-3

CDR3: CASQSSGGADTQYF
DNA: TGTGCCAGTCAATCTAGCGGGGGGGCAGATACGCAGTATTTT
size: NA
length: 14
V: TRBV7-2
D: TRBD2
J: TRBJ2-3

CDR3: CASSVQASSGNTIYF
DNA: TGTGCCAGCAGTGTACAGGCTTCCTCTGGAAACACCATATATTTT
size: NA
length: 15
V: TRBV2
D: NA
J: TRBJ1-3

CDR3: CASRRTGGNEQFF
DNA: TGTGCCAGCAGGCGGACAGGGGGTAATGAGCAGTTCTTC
size: NA
length: 13
V: TRBV12-3/TRBV12-4
D: TRBD1
J: TRBJ2-1